This T cell receptor beta chain was recorded in a study of OX40 agonist ivuxolimab in advanced cancers. Study summary: Patients received ivuxolimab, an intravenous treatment, every 2 weeks at 0.01 to 10 mg/kg. Findings of the study overall: Within 6 weeks, CD4+ and CD8+ blood T cells expanded clonally at 0.1 to 3.0 mg/kg. Relative to CD4+, CD8+ T cells held more expanded clones on average. The authors also found low normalized T-cell clonal expansion in some nonresponders.

Sequencing used immunoSEQ multiplex PCR; TCRdb keeps in-frame clones, though not all of them. Among about 14,000 clones listed, around 72% were seen once. This clone came up a few times. Its antigen is not identified. CDR1 SGHNT and CDR2 YYREEE come from the germline V gene (reference sequence). J lost 8 bases, V lost 4 bases, and 7 bases had no gene match. The CDR3 covers 14 residues. The sample was CD4+ or CD8+ T cells sorted from blood, taken in a trial of the OX40 agonist ivuxolimab. The chain couples TRBV5-4 to TRBJ2-1; the match to TRBD1 covers 9 bases. The TCR was taken from an adult with an advanced solid tumor such as melanoma, head and neck, liver or kidney cancer. The CDR3 nucleotides read TGTGCCAGCAGCGGGGACAGGGCGGTGTATGAGCAGTTCTTC. It is translated as CASSGDRAVYEQFF.